The 30 T cell receptor beta chains below come from one sample, sequenced in a study of cytomegalovirus exposure and HLA in healthy donors. The PCR ran on 60 Vbeta and 13 Jbeta primers. Profiled with immunoSEQ multiplex PCR; TCRdb holds only in-frame clones, not every one. This repertoire shows over 95,000 clones, roughly 80% found once; its top ten account for around 3.5%. Sequencing was done on a sample of PBMCs. Receptor source: a man in his forties in good health and CMV-seronegative.

The V call is TRBV5-6, the J call TRBJ1-5, with TRBD1 matching over 12 bases. The V segment lost 4 bases and the J segment 3 bases; nucleotides outside the gene matches: 5. This CDR3 spans 16 amino acids. Germline CDR1 reads SGHDT; CDR2 reads YYEEEE. The CDR3: CASSLRDRGPNQPQHF. The DNA for the CDR3 is TGTGCCAGCAGCCTGCGGGACAGGGGGCCCAATCAGCCCCAGCATTTT.

The chain links TRBV28 to TRBJ1-1; the D gene is possibly TRBD1 (6 bases). Germline-derived CDR1 and CDR2 are MDHEN and SYDVKM. The CDR3 has 15 residues. V was cut by 2 bases and J by 4 bases, with 14 bases left in between. The CDR3 here is CASSLRSQGPTEAFF. The DNA for the CDR3 is TGTGCCAGCAGTTTACGGTCACAGGGACCCACTGAAGCTTTCTTT.

This rearrangement joins TRBV5-1 to TRBJ2-7; D uncertain. This CDR3 spans 11 amino acids. CDR1 is SGHRS, CDR2 YFSETQ, per germline. Trimming removed 5 bases at V and 5 bases at J, with 8 bases between. CDR3 coding DNA: TGCGCCAGCAGGGAGTCTAACGAGCAGTACTTC. It specifies CASRESNEQYF.

V is TRBV5-1 and J is TRBJ1-4, with TRBD1 matching 11 bases. The CDR3 length is 14 residues. Trimming took 2 bases from V and 11 from J; bases not matched to a gene: 5. Germline CDR1 SGHRS, CDR2 YFSETQ. The CDR3 nucleotides are TGCGCCAGCAGCTTCGGACAGGGGGCAGAGAAACTGTTTTTT. Protein sequence: CASSFGQGAEKLFF.

The chain is built from TRBV6-1 and TRBJ1-5; 8 nucleotides line up with TRBD1. The CDR3 runs 15 residues. With 8 bases clipped from V and 2 bases from J, the junction kept 8 bases outside the gene matches. The germline gives CDR1 MNHNS, CDR2 SASEGT. Here the CDR3 reads CASGVGQGGNQPQHF. The DNA for the CDR3 is TGTGCCAGCGGGGTCGGACAGGGAGGCAATCAGCCCCAGCATTTT.

This clone was seen only once. The chain has TRBV15 and TRBJ1-6; no definite D call. Germline loops: CDR1 LNHNV, CDR2 YYDKDF (reference sequence). V lost 9 bases and J lost 10, with 13 bases in between. The CDR3 contains 12 residues. This CDR3 reads CATGRIGSPLHF. CDR3 bases: TGTGCCACTGGGAGAATTGGATCACCCCTCCACTTT. Drawing the rest from reference TRBV15 and TRBJ1-6, the complete variable domain is DAMVIQNPRYQVTQFGKPVTLSCSQTLNHNVMYWYQQKSSQAPKLLFHYYDKDFNNEADTPDNFQSRRPNTSFCFLDIRSPGLGDTAMYLCATGRIGSPLHFGNGTRLTVT.

This rearrangement joins TRBV7-2 to TRBJ1-5; D not resolved. Germline V gives CDR1 SGHTA, CDR2 FQGNSA. Deletions cut 5 bases from V and 4 bases from J, with 9 bases between. The CDR3 extends over 13 amino acids. CDR3 bases: TGTGCCAGCAGCACGACTGTGAATCAGCCCCAGCATTTT. It translates to CASSTTVNQPQHF. Based on the CDR3 plus reference TRBV7-2 and TRBJ1-5, the full variable domain is GAGVSQSPSNKVTEKGKDVELRCDPISGHTALYWYRQSLGQGLEFLIYFQGNSAPDKSGLPSDRFSAERTGGSVSTLTIQRTQQEDSAVYLCASSTTVNQPQHFGDGTRLSIL.

The table lists this clone with a few counts. The chain couples TRBV5-1 to TRBJ2-3, with D tentatively TRBD2 (5 bases). The CDR3 runs to 15 residues. The germline V gene has CDR1 SGHRS and CDR2 YFSETQ. V dropped 7 bases and J dropped 4 bases, with 19 bases sitting between them. In nucleotides, the CDR3 is TGCGCCAGCGCCTCAGGATCCGGGGATGCAGATACGCAGTATTTT. It is translated as CASASGSGDADTQYF.

The chain recombines TRBV5-1 with TRBJ1-3; the D is unclear. Looked up from germline, CDR1 is SGHRS and CDR2 is YFSETQ. This CDR3 has 15 residues. Deletions cut 1 base from V and 3 bases from J, with 11 bases between. CDR3 residues: CASSLFPGGGNTIYF. The CDR3 DNA is TGCGCCAGCAGCTTGTTCCCGGGTGGTGGAAACACCATATATTTT.

This sequence joins TRBV18 and TRBJ1-1; a possible D gene is TRBD1 (5 bases). Trimming removed 8 bases at V and 2 bases at J, with 18 bases between. The CDR3 totals 15 residues. Germline CDR1 reads KGHSH; CDR2 reads LQKENI. Here the CDR3 DNA reads TGTGCCAGCCGGGCAGGGTCCGCACTTAACACTGAAGCTTTCTTT. It specifies CASRAGSALNTEAFF.

The rearrangement joins TRBV6-1 to TRBJ1-1; perhaps TRBD1 as D (5 bases). With 2 bases removed from V and 3 bases from J, the gap between germline ends came to 10 bases. This CDR3 is built from 14 residues. Per the germline V gene, CDR1 is MNHNS and CDR2 is SASEGT. As DNA, the CDR3 is TGTGCCAGCAGTGAACAGGGTGGTTACACTGAAGCTTTCTTT. This gives the protein CASSEQGGYTEAFF.

The rearrangement joins TRBV5-6 to TRBJ2-3, with TRBD1 matching over 10 bases. This CDR3 has 16 residues. Looked up from germline, CDR1 is SGHDT and CDR2 is YYEEEE. V shed 1 base and J 2 bases; nucleotides not matched to a gene: 4. As DNA, the CDR3 is TGTGCCAGCAGCTTGCCTGGGACAGGGGTCACAGATACGCAGTATTTT. Residues: CASSLPGTGVTDTQYF.

This clone was seen a few times. The V and J genes are TRBV10-3 and TRBJ1-2, with TRBD1 matching 7 bases. V lost 6 bases to trimming and J lost 6 bases; unmatched junction nucleotides: 10. The CDR3 totals 14 residues. Germline CDR1 ENHRY, CDR2 SYGVKD. CDR3 region: CAIRLQGFEDGYTF. The CDR3 DNA is TGTGCCATCAGGTTACAGGGGTTTGAGGATGGCTACACCTTC.

The chain is built from TRBV5-1 and TRBJ2-4; no reliable D call. V dropped 0 bases and J dropped 11 bases, with 12 bases sitting between them. CDR3 size: 13 residues. Germline V gives CDR1 SGHRS, CDR2 YFSETQ. The CDR3 nucleotides are TGCGCCAGCAGCTTGGTCGCGGAGAACCTTCAGTACTTC. Translated, it gives CASSLVAENLQYF.

This sequence joins TRBV28 and TRBJ1-2; D is perhaps TRBD1 (6 bases). CDR3 length equals 14 residues. CDR1 and CDR2 from the germline V gene are MDHEN and SYDVKM. V was pared by 7 bases and J by 2 bases, with 14 bases between. CDR3 in DNA: TGTGCCAGCACGGGGGGGGCGAGAAACTATGGCTACACCTTC. Amino acids: CASTGGARNYGYTF.

The chain recombines TRBV19 with TRBJ1-5, with TRBD1 matching 8 bases. Germline CDR1 and CDR2: LNHDA and SQIVND (reference sequence). This CDR3 comprises 15 residues. Germline trimming cut 4 bases from V and 3 bases from J; bases unmatched to any gene: 5. CDR3 sequence reads: CASSSGQGYNQPQHF. The CDR3 DNA reads as TGTGCCAGTAGTAGCGGACAGGGCTACAATCAGCCCCAGCATTTT.

The table lists this clone with a few counts. This rearrangement joins TRBV18 to TRBJ2-1; 13 bases are a match to TRBD2. With 5 bases clipped from V and 1 base from J, the junction kept 2 bases outside the gene matches. The CDR3 totals 16 residues. Germline V gene lookup returns CDR1 KGHSH and CDR2 LQKENI. The CDR3 DNA follows: TGTGCCAGCTCATCGGGACTAGCGGGGTCCTACAATGAGCAGTTCTTC. Amino acid sequence: CASSSGLAGSYNEQFF.

The genes are TRBV2 and TRBJ2-5, with TRBD2 matching 7 bases. CDR1 is SNHLY and CDR2 is FYNNEI in the germline V gene. The CDR3 spans 13 residues. After removal of 6 bases from V and 9 bases from J, the junction contained 10 bases not matched to a gene. CDR3 bases: TGTGCCAGCAGATTCGCAAGACGGGGGGCCCAGTACTTC. Protein product: CASRFARRGAQYF. Looking up the rest from reference TRBV2 and TRBJ2-5 gives the full variable domain: EPEVTQTPSHQVTQMGQEVILRCVPISNHLYFYWYRQILGQKVEFLVSFYNNEISEKSEIFDDQFSVERPDGSNFTLKIRSTKLEDSAMYFCASRFARRGAQYFGPGTRLLVL.

CDR3 sequence (DNA): TGTGCCAGTAGTATCCTAGGAGATACGCAGTATTTT. Amino acid sequence: CASSILGDTQYF. V and J are TRBV19 and TRBJ2-3; D remains ambiguous. Germline V gives CDR1 LNHDA, CDR2 SQIVND (reference sequence). V was shortened by 3 bases and J by 5 bases, with 6 bases between the two germline ends. The CDR3 is 12 residues long.

The chain joins TRBV19 to TRBJ1-1; 8 bases fit TRBD1. V gave up 6 bases and J gave up 4 bases; unmatched junction bases: 13. The CDR3 sequence is 16 residues long. CDR1 is LNHDA, CDR2 SQIVND, per germline (reference sequence). CDR3 nucleotide sequence: TGTGCCAGTAGCCCCAGGCAGGGGGCCAGAAGCACTGAAGCTTTCTTT. This gives the protein CASSPRQGARSTEAFF.

The V gene is TRBV18, the J gene TRBJ1-4, with a tentative D call TRBD1 (5 bases). The CDR3 extends over 15 amino acids. Germline V lookup: CDR1 KGHSH, CDR2 LQKENI. The V end lost 3 bases, the J end lost 6 bases, and 14 bases lay between the germline ends. The CDR3 nucleotides are TGTGCCAGCTCACCCCTTCAAGGGGCGGATGAAAAACTGTTTTTT. Translated: CASSPLQGADEKLFF.

This clone was found once. The chain links TRBV10-1 to TRBJ2-1; 16 nucleotides align to TRBD2. The CDR3 length is 15 residues. CDR1 and CDR2 from the germline V gene are WNHNN and SYGVQD (reference sequence). The ends lost 4 bases at V and 10 bases at J; junction bases unmatched: 4. Written as DNA, the CDR3 is TGCGCCAGCAGTGCCGGGACTAGCGGGAGGGGAGAGCAGTTCTTC. Protein: CASSAGTSGRGEQFF.

The sample holds a few counts of this clone. The CDR3 DNA is TGTGCCTGGGAGGGTTCAGCGGCGAACAATGAGCAGTTCTTC. Its translation is CAWEGSAANNEQFF. This sequence joins TRBV30 and TRBJ2-1, with D possibly TRBD2 on 5 matching bases. V gave up 5 bases and J gave up 5 bases, with 16 bases separating them. This CDR3 is built from 14 residues. From germline, CDR1 is GTSNPN and CDR2 SVGIG (reference sequence). The complete variable domain, with remaining parts taken from reference TRBV30 and TRBJ2-1, reads SQTIHQWPATLVQPVGSPLSLECTVEGTSNPNLYWYRQAAGRGLQLLFYSVGIGQISSEVPQNLSASRPQDRQFILSSKKLLLSDSGFYLCAWEGSAANNEQFFGPGTRLTVL.

The chain combines TRBV29-1 with TRBJ2-5; 8 positions match TRBD1. Germline V gene lookup returns CDR1 SQVTM and CDR2 ANQGSEA. CDR3 length equals 17 residues. Losses at the gene ends were 1 base for V and 4 bases for J; bases not matched to a gene: 14. CDR3 sequence reads: CSVEVDRVHRGRETQYF. The CDR3 nucleotides are TGCAGCGTTGAAGTGGACAGGGTTCATAGAGGGCGAGAGACCCAGTACTTC.

This clone appeared a single time. This chain joins TRBV7-8 and TRBJ2-3, with TRBD2 matching 7 bases. Germline CDR1 SGHVS, CDR2 FQNEAQ. This CDR3 comprises 17 residues. The V segment lost 1 base and the J segment 4 bases; nucleotides outside the gene matches: 11. For the CDR3, the DNA is TGTGCCAGCAGCTTAGGGGGGAGGCGGGGGAGGGCAGATACGCAGTATTTT. Translated: CASSLGGRRGRADTQYF.

This chain joins TRBV7-2 and TRBJ2-2, with 10 bases fitting TRBD2. CDR1 SGHTA and CDR2 FQGNSA come from the germline V gene. J lost 4 bases, V lost 7 bases, and 6 bases had no gene match. The CDR3 runs to 15 residues. The CDR3 nucleotides read TGTGCCAGCATGGGGCCTAGCGGGGGCACCGGGGAGCTGTTTTTT. This codes for CASMGPSGGTGELFF.

This clone appeared a single time. This chain uses TRBV28 with TRBJ1-1, with D perhaps TRBD1 (6 bases). Germline V gene lookup returns CDR1 MDHEN and CDR2 SYDVKM. Between the trimmed V and J ends, which lost 9 bases and 3 bases, there was a span of 14 bases. The CDR3 contains 13 residues. The CDR3 DNA is TGTGCCAGTCACCAGGGGTTGCACACTGAAGCTTTCTTT. Amino acid sequence: CASHQGLHTEAFF.

The J gene is TRBJ1-2, the V gene TRBV10-3; the match to TRBD1 covers 7 bases. The V and J ends lost 2 bases and 6 bases, in that order; junction bases with no gene match: 3. The CDR3 consists of 13 residues. Germline-derived CDR1 and CDR2 are ENHRY and SYGVKD. CDR3 sequence (DNA): TGTGCCATCAGTGAGAAGGGGACAGATGGCTACACCTTC. Its translation is CAISEKGTDGYTF.

The rearrangement joins TRBV6-6 to TRBJ2-1, with D possibly being TRBD2 (6 bases). This CDR3 comprises 14 residues. Trimming stripped 7 bases from V and 7 bases from J, with 17 bases between. Germline V gene lookup returns CDR1 MNHNY and CDR2 SVGAGI (reference sequence). CDR3 protein: CASKSSDPQNEQFF. CDR3 DNA sequence: TGTGCCAGCAAGTCTAGCGACCCTCAGAATGAGCAGTTCTTC.

The rearrangement uses TRBV6-5 and TRBJ1-4; 9 nucleotides match TRBD1. Germline CDR1 reads MNHEY; CDR2 reads SVGAGI. With 4 bases clipped from V and 6 bases from J, the junction kept 6 bases outside the gene matches. The CDR3 runs to 15 residues. CDR3 in amino acids: CASSSPRTGDEKLFF. DNA for the CDR3: TGTGCCAGCAGTTCCCCTAGGACAGGGGATGAAAAACTGTTTTTT.